This TCR beta chain was sequenced in a study of vaccination and CD4 T cells after COVID-19. Study at large: Convalescent individuals exhibited SARS-CoV-2 positivity on nasal swab PCR, with nine or ten mild and one severe presentation.

Germline V CDR1 and CDR2: SGHTA, FQGNSA. The CDR3 consists of 15 residues. V lost 0 bases, J lost 4 bases, and 11 bases lay in between. There are a few counts of this clonotype. Antigen specificity is unknown. The assay that was used to sequence DNA from cultured CD4+ T cells was the Oncomine TCR Beta short-read assay. From the PCR reads, TCRdb called clonotypes with MiXCR, one entry per CDR3 protein. The sample shows approximately 12,000 distinct CDR3 sequences, 40% to 45% of them seen only once. As to treatment: 10-day PBMC culture with coronavirus spike peptide pools or control peptides (ViraFEST assay). Peptide pools at roughly 10 ug/ml and IL-2 at around 10 IU/ml were added to cultures of a few million PBMCs per well. Half the growth medium was swapped for new IL-2 medium on days 3 and 7.

The chain is built from TRBV7-2 and TRBJ2-3; D uncertain. The source of this sequence is a human donor with COVID-19. Sequenced material: cultured CD4+ T cells from blood. The CDR3 spells CASSLAVSYSDTQYF. The CDR3 DNA reads TGTGCCAGCAGCTTAGCGGTCAGCTATTCAGATACGCAGTATTTT.